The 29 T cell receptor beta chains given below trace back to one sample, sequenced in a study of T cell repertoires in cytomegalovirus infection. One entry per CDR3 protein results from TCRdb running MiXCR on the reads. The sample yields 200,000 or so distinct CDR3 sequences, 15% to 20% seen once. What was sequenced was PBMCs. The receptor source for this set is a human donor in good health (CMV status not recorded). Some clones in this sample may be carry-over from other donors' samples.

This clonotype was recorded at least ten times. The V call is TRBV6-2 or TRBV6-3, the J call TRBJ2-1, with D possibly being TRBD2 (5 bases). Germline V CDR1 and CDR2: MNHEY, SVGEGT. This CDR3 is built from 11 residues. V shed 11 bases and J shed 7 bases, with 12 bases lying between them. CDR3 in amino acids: CACRTSNEQFF. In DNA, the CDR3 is TGTGCCTGCCGGACTTCTAATGAGCAGTTCTTC.

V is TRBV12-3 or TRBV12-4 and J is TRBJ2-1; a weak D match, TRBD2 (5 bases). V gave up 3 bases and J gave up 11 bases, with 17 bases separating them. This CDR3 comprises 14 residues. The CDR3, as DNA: TGTGCCAGCAGTTTCTCCGGACTGGTTGTGAAGCAGTTCTTC. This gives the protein CASSFSGLVVKQFF.

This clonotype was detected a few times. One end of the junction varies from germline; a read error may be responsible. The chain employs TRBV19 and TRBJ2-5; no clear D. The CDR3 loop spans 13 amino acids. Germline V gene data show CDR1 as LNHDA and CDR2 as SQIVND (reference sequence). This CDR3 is CASSIGIQGTQYF. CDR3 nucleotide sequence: TGTGCCAGTAGTATAGGGATCCAAGGGACCCAGTACTTC.

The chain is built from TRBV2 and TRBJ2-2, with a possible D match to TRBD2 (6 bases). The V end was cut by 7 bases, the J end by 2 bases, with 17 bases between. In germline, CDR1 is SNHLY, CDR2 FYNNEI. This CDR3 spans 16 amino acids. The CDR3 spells CASIVGPGTNTGELFF. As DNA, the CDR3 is TGTGCCAGCATAGTGGGGCCCGGGACTAACACCGGGGAGCTGTTTTTT.

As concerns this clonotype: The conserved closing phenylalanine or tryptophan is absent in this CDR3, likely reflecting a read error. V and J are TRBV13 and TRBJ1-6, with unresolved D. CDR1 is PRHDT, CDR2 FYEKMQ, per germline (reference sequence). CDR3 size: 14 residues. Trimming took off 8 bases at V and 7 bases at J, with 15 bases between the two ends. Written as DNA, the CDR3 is TGTGCCAGCCAAAGCCGGGCTGGGAATTCACCCCTCCACCTT. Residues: CASQSRAGNSPLHL.

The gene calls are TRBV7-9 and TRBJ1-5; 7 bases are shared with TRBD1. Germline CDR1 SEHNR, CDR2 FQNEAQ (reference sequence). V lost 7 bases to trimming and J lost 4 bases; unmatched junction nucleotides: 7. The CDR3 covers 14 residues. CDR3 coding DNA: TGTGCCAGCAACACAGGGGCCCTAAATCAGCCCCAGCATTTT. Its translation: CASNTGALNQPQHF.

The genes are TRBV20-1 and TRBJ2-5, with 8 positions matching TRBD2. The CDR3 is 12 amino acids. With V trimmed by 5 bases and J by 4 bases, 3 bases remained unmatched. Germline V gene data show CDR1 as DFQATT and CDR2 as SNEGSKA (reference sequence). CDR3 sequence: CSARGGPETQYF. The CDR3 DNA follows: TGCAGTGCTCGGGGGGGCCCAGAGACCCAGTACTTC.

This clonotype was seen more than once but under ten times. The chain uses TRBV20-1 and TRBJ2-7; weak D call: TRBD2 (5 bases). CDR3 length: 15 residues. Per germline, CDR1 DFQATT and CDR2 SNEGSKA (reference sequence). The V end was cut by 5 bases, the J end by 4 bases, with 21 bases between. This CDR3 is CSAVSQRVGFYEQYF. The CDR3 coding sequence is TGCAGTGCTGTTTCTCAGAGGGTTGGCTTTTACGAGCAGTACTTC.

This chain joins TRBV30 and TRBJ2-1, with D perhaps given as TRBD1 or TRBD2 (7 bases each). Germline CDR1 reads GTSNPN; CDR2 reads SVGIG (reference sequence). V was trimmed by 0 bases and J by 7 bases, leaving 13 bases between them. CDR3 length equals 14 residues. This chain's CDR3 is CAWSVSGGGNEQFF. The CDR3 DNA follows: TGTGCCTGGAGTGTGTCAGGGGGAGGGAATGAGCAGTTCTTC.

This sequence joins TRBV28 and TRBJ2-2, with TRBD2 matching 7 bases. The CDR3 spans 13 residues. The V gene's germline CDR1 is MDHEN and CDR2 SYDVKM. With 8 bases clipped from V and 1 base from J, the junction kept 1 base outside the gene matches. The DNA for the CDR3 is TGTGCCAGCGAGCGGGAGAACACCGGGGAGCTGTTTTTT. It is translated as CASERENTGELFF.

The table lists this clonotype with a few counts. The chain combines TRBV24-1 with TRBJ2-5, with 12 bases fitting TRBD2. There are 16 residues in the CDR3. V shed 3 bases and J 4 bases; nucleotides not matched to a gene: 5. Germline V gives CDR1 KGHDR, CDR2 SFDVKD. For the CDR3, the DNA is TGTGCCACCAGTGATCGATCACTAGCGGGAGGAGAGACCCAGTACTTC. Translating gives CATSDRSLAGGETQYF.

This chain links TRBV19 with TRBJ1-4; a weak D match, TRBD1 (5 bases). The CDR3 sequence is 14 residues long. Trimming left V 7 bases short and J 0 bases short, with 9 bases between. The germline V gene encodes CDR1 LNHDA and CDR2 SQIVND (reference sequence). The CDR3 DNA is TGTGCCAGTAACCAGGGTTCAACTAATGAAAAACTGTTTTTT. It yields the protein CASNQGSTNEKLFF.

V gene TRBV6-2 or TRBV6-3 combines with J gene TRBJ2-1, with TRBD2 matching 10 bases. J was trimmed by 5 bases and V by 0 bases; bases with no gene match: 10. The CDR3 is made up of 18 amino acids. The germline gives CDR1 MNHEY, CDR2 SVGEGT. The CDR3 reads CASSYSFSGRTPNNEQFF. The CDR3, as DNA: TGTGCCAGCAGTTACTCGTTTAGCGGGAGGACCCCCAACAATGAGCAGTTCTTC.

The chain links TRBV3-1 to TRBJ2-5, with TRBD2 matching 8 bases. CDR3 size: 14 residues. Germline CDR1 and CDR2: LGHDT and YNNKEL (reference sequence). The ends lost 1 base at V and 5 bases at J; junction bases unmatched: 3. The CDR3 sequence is CASSQVRLAETQYF. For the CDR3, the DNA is TGTGCCAGCAGCCAAGTAAGACTAGCGGAGACCCAGTACTTC.

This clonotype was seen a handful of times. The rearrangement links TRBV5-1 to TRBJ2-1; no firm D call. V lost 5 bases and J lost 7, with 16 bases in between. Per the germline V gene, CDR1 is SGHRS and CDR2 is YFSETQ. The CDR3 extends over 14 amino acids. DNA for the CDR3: TGCGCCAGCAGGGAAGACCCCGACGGAAATGAGCAGTTCTTC. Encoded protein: CASREDPDGNEQFF.

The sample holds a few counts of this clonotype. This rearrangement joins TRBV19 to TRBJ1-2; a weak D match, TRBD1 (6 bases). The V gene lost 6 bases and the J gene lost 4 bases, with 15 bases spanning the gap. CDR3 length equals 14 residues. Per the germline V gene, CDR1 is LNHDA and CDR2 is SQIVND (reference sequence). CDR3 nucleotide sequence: TGTGCCAGTAGGCGGACAGACCAATCCTATGGCTACACCTTC. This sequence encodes CASRRTDQSYGYTF.

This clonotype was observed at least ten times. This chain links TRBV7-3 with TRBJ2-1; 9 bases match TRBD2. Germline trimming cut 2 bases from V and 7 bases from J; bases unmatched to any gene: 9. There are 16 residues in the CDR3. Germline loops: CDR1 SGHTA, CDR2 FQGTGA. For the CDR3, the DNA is TGTGCCAGCAGCTTACTTGCGGGAGGGCCGGGTAATGAGCAGTTCTTC. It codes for CASSLLAGGPGNEQFF.

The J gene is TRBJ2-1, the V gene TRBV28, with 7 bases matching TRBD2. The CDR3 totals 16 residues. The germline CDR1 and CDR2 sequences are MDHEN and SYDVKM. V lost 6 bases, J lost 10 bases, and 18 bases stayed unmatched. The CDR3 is CASRIKTGGGAREQFF. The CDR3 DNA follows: TGTGCCAGCAGGATTAAGACGGGAGGTGGGGCCAGGGAGCAGTTCTTC.

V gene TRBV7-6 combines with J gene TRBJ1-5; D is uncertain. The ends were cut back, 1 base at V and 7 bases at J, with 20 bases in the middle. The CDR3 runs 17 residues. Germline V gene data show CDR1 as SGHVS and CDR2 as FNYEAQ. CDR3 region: CASSLGSGRGEGQPQHF. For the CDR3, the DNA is TGTGCCAGCAGCTTAGGCTCAGGACGGGGAGAAGGGCAGCCCCAGCATTTT.

CDR3 loop: CSARDGTGSFGELFF. CDR3 nucleotide sequence: TGCAGTGCTAGAGATGGGACAGGGAGTTTCGGGGAGCTGTTTTTT. The V and J genes are TRBV20-1 and TRBJ2-2, with 9 nucleotides matching TRBD1. This CDR3 contains 15 residues. The V gene end was trimmed by 0 bases and the J gene end by 7 bases; junction bases not matched to a gene: 6. The germline CDR1 and CDR2 sequences are DFQATT and SNEGSKA (reference sequence).

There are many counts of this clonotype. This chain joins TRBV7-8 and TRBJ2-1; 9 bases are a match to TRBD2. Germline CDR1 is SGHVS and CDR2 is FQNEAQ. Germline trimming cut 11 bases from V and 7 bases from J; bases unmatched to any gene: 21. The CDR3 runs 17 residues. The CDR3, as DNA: TGTGCCTGCCAAGCAACTAGAGCGGGAGGTTTAGTGAATGAGCAGTTCTTC. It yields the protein CACQATRAGGLVNEQFF. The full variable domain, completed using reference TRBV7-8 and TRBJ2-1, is GAGVSQSPRYKVAKRGQDVALRCDPISGHVSLFWYQQALGQGPEFLTYFQNEAQLDKSGLPSDRFFAERPEGSVSTLKIQRTQQEDSAVYLCACQATRAGGLVNEQFFGPGTRLTVL.

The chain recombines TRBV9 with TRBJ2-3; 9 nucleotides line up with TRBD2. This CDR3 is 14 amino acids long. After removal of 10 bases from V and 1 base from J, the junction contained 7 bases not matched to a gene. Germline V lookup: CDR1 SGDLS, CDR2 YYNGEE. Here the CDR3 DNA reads TGTGCCGGATCGCGGGAGGGCCGCACAGATACGCAGTATTTT. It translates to CAGSREGRTDTQYF.

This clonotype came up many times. CDR3 sequence (DNA): TGTGCCAGCAGCCCCCGTCCCCCTGGCGGGAGCTCCTACGAGCAGTACTTC. This gives the protein CASSPRPPGGSSYEQYF. V and J are TRBV7-2 and TRBJ2-7, with TRBD2 matching over 7 bases. CDR1 and CDR2 (germline): SGHTA, FQGNSA. The CDR3 spans 17 residues. Losses at the gene ends were 5 bases for V and 0 bases for J; bases not matched to a gene: 13.

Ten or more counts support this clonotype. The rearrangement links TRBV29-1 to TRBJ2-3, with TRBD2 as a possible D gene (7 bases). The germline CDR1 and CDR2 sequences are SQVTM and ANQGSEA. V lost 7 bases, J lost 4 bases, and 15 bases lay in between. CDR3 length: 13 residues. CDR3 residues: CSGRLGGPDTQYF. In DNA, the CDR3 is TGCAGCGGCCGCCTGGGGGGGCCAGATACGCAGTATTTT.

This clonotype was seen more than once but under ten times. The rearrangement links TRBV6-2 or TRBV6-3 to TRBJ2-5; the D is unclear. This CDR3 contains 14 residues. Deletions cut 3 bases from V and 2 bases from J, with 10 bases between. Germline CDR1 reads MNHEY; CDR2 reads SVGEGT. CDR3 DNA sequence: TGTGCCAGCAGTTATAGGGCGCCTCAAGAGACCCAGTACTTC. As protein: CASSYRAPQETQYF.

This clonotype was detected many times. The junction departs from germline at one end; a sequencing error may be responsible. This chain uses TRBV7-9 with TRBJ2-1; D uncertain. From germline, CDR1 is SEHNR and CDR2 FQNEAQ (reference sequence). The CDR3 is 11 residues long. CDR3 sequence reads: CASSSDNEQFF. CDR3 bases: TGTGCCAGCAGCTCCGACAATGAGCAGTTCTTC.

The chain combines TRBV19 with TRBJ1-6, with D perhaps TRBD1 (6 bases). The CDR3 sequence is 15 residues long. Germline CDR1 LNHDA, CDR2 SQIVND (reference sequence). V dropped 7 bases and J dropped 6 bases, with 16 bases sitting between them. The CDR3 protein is CASNLGQIFNSPLHF. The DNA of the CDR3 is TGTGCCAGTAACCTTGGACAGATCTTTAATTCACCCCTCCACTTT.

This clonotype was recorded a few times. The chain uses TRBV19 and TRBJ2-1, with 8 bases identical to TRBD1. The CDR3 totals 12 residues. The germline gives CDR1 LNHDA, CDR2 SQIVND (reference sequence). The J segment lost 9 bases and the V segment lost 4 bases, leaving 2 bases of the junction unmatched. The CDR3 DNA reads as TGTGCCAGTAGTAGACAGGGGTCTGAGCAGTTCTTC. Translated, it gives CASSRQGSEQFF.

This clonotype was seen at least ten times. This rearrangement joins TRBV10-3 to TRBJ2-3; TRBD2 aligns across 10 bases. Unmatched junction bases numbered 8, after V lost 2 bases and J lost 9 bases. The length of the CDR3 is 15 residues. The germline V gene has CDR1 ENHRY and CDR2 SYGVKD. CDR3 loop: CAISEAVGAGGTQYF. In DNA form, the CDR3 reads TGTGCCATCAGTGAGGCAGTTGGAGCGGGGGGGACGCAGTATTTT.